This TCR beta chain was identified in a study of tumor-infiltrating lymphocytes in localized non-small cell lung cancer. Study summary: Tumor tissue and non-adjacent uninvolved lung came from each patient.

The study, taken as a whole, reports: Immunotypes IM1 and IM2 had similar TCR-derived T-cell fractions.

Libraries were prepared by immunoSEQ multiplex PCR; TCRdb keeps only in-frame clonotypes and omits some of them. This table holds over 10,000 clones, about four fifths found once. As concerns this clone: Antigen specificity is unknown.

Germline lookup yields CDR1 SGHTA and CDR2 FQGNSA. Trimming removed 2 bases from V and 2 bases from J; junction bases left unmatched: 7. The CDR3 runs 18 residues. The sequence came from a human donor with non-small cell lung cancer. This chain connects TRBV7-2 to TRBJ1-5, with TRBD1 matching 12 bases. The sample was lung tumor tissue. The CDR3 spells CASSLNSGTGGGNQPQHF. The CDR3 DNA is TGTGCCAGCAGCTTAAACTCCGGGACAGGGGGCGGCAATCAGCCCCAGCATTTT.